The rows below give T cell receptor beta chains drawn from one sample of a study of blood T cell repertoires in COVID-19. Measured with immunoSEQ multiplex PCR; TCRdb has only the in-frame clones, and not every one. The table records roughly 180,000 clones, 80% to 85% of them present only once. Sequencing was done on a sample of peripheral blood. The origin of the receptors is a woman in her 30s with acute or convalescent COVID-19. Both conserved end residues are part of each CDR3. D genes are given only for firm matches. Expanded clones get a size class; other rows say once, few or many, or leave the size out.

J: TRBJ2-7
V: TRBV20-1
size: -
D: -
CDR3: CSARFSIEQYF
DNA: TGCAGTGCTAGATTTAGCATCGAGCAGTACTTC

J: TRBJ2-7
V: TRBV3-1/TRBV3-2
size: -
D: TRBD2
CDR3: CASSQGGGALYEQYF
DNA: TGTGCCAGCAGCCAAGGCGGGGGGGCCCTCTACGAGCAGTACTTC

J: TRBJ2-7
V: TRBV9
size: -
D: -
CDR3: CASSVWPGDYEQYF
DNA: TGTGCCAGCAGCGTTTGGCCGGGGGACTACGAGCAGTACTTC

J: TRBJ1-2
V: TRBV19
size: few
D: -
CDR3: CASSIHLGEGYGYTF
DNA: TGTGCCAGTAGTATACACTTGGGAGAGGGCTATGGCTACACCTTC

J: TRBJ1-1
V: TRBV9
size: -
D: TRBD1
CDR3: CASSVGQTMNTEAFF
DNA: TGTGCCAGCAGCGTGGGACAGACCATGAACACTGAAGCTTTCTTT

J: TRBJ2-3
V: TRBV7-2
size: -
D: TRBD2
CDR3: CASSGSGGAPDTQYF
DNA: TGTGCCAGCAGCGGTAGCGGGGGGGCCCCGGATACGCAGTATTTT

J: TRBJ2-7
V: TRBV7-2
size: -
D: TRBD2
CDR3: CASSSVAGSLTYEQYF
DNA: TGTGCCAGCAGCTCTGTAGCGGGATCCCTCACCTACGAGCAGTACTTC

J: TRBJ2-1
V: TRBV9
size: -
D: TRBD2
CDR3: CASSASGRWYNEQFF
DNA: TGTGCCAGCAGCGCTAGCGGGAGGTGGTACAATGAGCAGTTCTTC

J: TRBJ2-1
V: TRBV15
size: -
D: TRBD2
CDR3: CATSRVTSGYYNEQFF
DNA: TGTGCCACCAGCAGAGTGACTAGCGGCTACTACAATGAGCAGTTCTTC

J: TRBJ2-3
V: TRBV4-3
size: few
D: TRBD2
CDR3: CASSQVALAGGVTQYF
DNA: TGCGCCAGCAGCCAAGTAGCGTTAGCGGGGGGTGTTACGCAGTATTTT

J: TRBJ2-5
V: TRBV4-1
size: -
D: TRBD1
CDR3: CASSLAGTAETQYF
DNA: TGCGCCAGCAGCCTCGCCGGGACAGCCGAGACCCAGTACTTC

J: TRBJ2-7
V: TRBV6-5
size: once
D: TRBD1
CDR3: CASRKTGTGVHEQYF
DNA: TGTGCCAGCAGAAAGACCGGGACAGGGGTCCACGAGCAGTACTTC

J: TRBJ2-3
V: TRBV5-1
size: -
D: TRBD2
CDR3: CASSPSTSGRTDTQYF
DNA: TGCGCCAGCAGCCCCTCGACTAGCGGGAGAACAGATACGCAGTATTTT

J: TRBJ1-4
V: TRBV30
size: -
D: -
CDR3: CAWSVLRGVTNEKLFF
DNA: TGTGCCTGGAGTGTACTGCGGGGGGTAACTAATGAAAAACTGTTTTTT

J: TRBJ1-6
V: TRBV10-1
size: -
D: -
CDR3: CASRDSRNSPLHF
DNA: TGCGCCAGCCGGGACTCGCGTAATTCACCCCTCCACTTT

J: TRBJ2-5
V: TRBV11-1
size: -
D: TRBD1
CDR3: CASSPARTGRETQYF
DNA: TGTGCCAGCAGCCCGGCCCGGACAGGGCGAGAGACCCAGTACTTC

J: TRBJ1-5
V: TRBV4-3
size: -
D: -
CDR3: CASSQDGGDGQPQHF
DNA: TGCGCCAGCAGCCAAGATGGGGGGGACGGCCAGCCCCAGCATTTT

J: TRBJ1-2
V: TRBV7-9
size: -
D: -
CDR3: CASSLDGGAPGYTF
DNA: TGTGCCAGCAGCTTAGATGGGGGGGCCCCTGGCTACACCTTC

J: TRBJ1-5
V: TRBV7-8
size: -
D: -
CDR3: CASSPQTYSNQPQHF
DNA: TGTGCCAGCAGCCCCCAGACATATAGCAATCAGCCCCAGCATTTT

J: TRBJ1-5
V: TRBV27
size: -
D: -
CDR3: CASKPGHQSNQPQHF
DNA: TGTGCCAGCAAACCGGGACACCAGAGCAATCAGCCCCAGCATTTT

J: TRBJ2-7
V: TRBV5-4
size: -
D: TRBD1
CDR3: CASRGTGGPHEQYF
DNA: TGTGCCAGCAGGGGGACAGGGGGCCCCCACGAGCAGTACTTC

J: TRBJ1-2
V: TRBV5-6
size: few
D: TRBD1
CDR3: CASSFRQGRNGYTF
DNA: TGTGCCAGCAGCTTCCGACAGGGAAGGAATGGCTACACCTTC

J: TRBJ2-3
V: TRBV20-1
size: -
D: -
CDR3: CSALDMITQYF
DNA: TGCAGTGCTCTCGACATGATTACGCAGTATTTT

J: TRBJ1-2
V: TRBV4-2
size: once
D: -
CDR3: CASSQASRDGYTF
DNA: TGTGCCAGCAGCCAAGCTAGCCGGGATGGCTACACCTTC

J: TRBJ2-7
V: TRBV7-8
size: -
D: TRBD2
CDR3: CASSRGNSGKYGEQYF
DNA: TGTGCCAGCAGCCGAGGTAATAGCGGGAAGTATGGCGAGCAGTACTTC

J: TRBJ2-7
V: TRBV27
size: -
D: -
CDR3: CASSLRGALYEQYF
DNA: TGTGCCAGCAGTTTACGCGGGGCCCTCTACGAGCAGTACTTC

J: TRBJ2-1
V: TRBV20-1
size: -
D: TRBD2
CDR3: CSAGTNNEQFF
DNA: TGCAGTGCTGGGACTAACAATGAGCAGTTCTTC

J: TRBJ2-3
V: TRBV6-2/TRBV6-3
size: -
D: TRBD2
CDR3: CASSYVAGEDTQYF
DNA: TGTGCCAGCAGTTACGTAGCGGGAGAAGATACGCAGTATTTT

J: TRBJ2-4
V: TRBV28
size: -
D: -
CDR3: CASSPTGTGVKNIQYF
DNA: TGTGCCAGCAGTCCCACGGGAACGGGGGTAAAAAACATTCAGTACTTC

J: TRBJ1-6
V: TRBV27
size: -
D: -
CDR3: CASSAPGQINSPLHF
DNA: TGTGCCAGCAGCGCCCCTGGACAGATCAATTCACCCCTCCACTTT

J: TRBJ2-2
V: TRBV9
size: -
D: TRBD2
CDR3: CASSVIGSGRIGGELFF
DNA: TGTGCCAGCAGCGTAATCGGTAGCGGGAGAATCGGTGGGGAGCTGTTTTTT

J: TRBJ2-1
V: TRBV11-1
size: -
D: TRBD2
CDR3: CASSSLAGGNNEQFF
DNA: TGTGCCAGCAGCTCACTAGCGGGAGGGAACAATGAGCAGTTCTTC

J: TRBJ2-2
V: TRBV7-9
size: -
D: -
CDR3: CASSLFPRNTGELFF
DNA: TGTGCCAGCAGCTTATTCCCCAGAAACACCGGGGAGCTGTTTTTT

J: TRBJ2-1
V: TRBV6-4
size: -
D: -
CDR3: CASSDSNQGGNEQFF
DNA: TGTGCCAGCAGTGACTCGAATCAGGGTGGCAATGAGCAGTTCTTC

J: TRBJ2-7
V: TRBV6-5
size: -
D: TRBD1
CDR3: CAFWTGGAYEQYF
DNA: TGTGCCTTCTGGACAGGGGGAGCCTACGAGCAGTACTTC

J: TRBJ2-2
V: TRBV5-8
size: -
D: -
CDR3: CASSPGTLSRTGELFF
DNA: TGTGCCAGCAGCCCGGGAACTCTAAGTAGGACCGGGGAGCTGTTTTTT

J: TRBJ2-7
V: TRBV28
size: -
D: -
CDR3: CASSLTLGTPLYEQYF
DNA: TGTGCCAGCAGTTTAACCCTCGGGACTCCCTTGTACGAGCAGTACTTC

J: TRBJ2-5
V: TRBV5-1
size: -
D: TRBD2
CDR3: CASSLEPSGAQETQYF
DNA: TGCGCCAGCAGCTTGGAGCCTAGCGGGGCCCAAGAGACCCAGTACTTC

J: TRBJ1-2
V: TRBV5-4
size: -
D: TRBD1
CDR3: CASSSSGTVHFGYTF
DNA: TGTGCCAGCAGCTCTTCCGGGACAGTCCATTTCGGCTACACCTTC

J: TRBJ2-2
V: TRBV12-2
size: -
D: -
CDR3: CASRPLQGSRTGELFF
DNA: TGTGCAAGTCGCCCTTTACAGGGGAGTCGCACCGGGGAGCTGTTTTTT

J: TRBJ1-1
V: TRBV5-4
size: -
D: -
CDR3: CASSLGGYRGLNTEAFF
DNA: TGTGCCAGCAGCTTGGGGGGATATAGGGGGTTGAACACTGAAGCTTTCTTT

J: TRBJ2-7
V: TRBV6-1
size: -
D: -
CDR3: CASSEGPSIPYEQYF
DNA: TGTGCCAGCAGTGAGGGGCCCAGTATCCCCTACGAGCAGTACTTC

J: TRBJ1-4
V: TRBV5-6
size: few
D: -
CDR3: CASSFRTNLGEKLFF
DNA: TGTGCCAGCAGCTTTCGGACTAATCTTGGTGAAAAACTGTTTTTT

J: TRBJ1-2
V: TRBV30
size: -
D: -
CDR3: CAWSLGGGDNYGYTF
DNA: TGTGCCTGGAGTTTAGGGGGGGGAGATAACTATGGCTACACCTTC

J: TRBJ2-3
V: TRBV5-5
size: -
D: -
CDR3: CASSWAEGARHTQYF
DNA: TGTGCCAGCAGCTGGGCGGAGGGGGCGCGTCATACGCAGTATTTT

J: TRBJ1-1
V: TRBV19
size: -
D: -
CDR3: CASSLAHRAMNTEAFF
DNA: TGTGCCAGTAGTCTAGCTCACAGGGCTATGAACACTGAAGCTTTCTTT

J: TRBJ1-1
V: TRBV30
size: -
D: -
CDR3: CAWSPGTEAFF
DNA: TGTGCCTGGAGCCCGGGGACTGAAGCTTTCTTT

J: TRBJ2-1
V: TRBV18
size: -
D: -
CDR3: CASSPRAFDEQFF
DNA: TGTGCCAGCTCACCAAGAGCGTTCGATGAGCAGTTCTTC

J: TRBJ2-6
V: TRBV7-2
size: once
D: -
CDR3: CASSFNRAGANVLTF
DNA: TGTGCCAGCAGCTTTAACAGGGCTGGGGCCAACGTCCTGACTTTC

J: TRBJ2-5
V: TRBV28
size: -
D: -
CDR3: CASSKLLTGLGETQYF
DNA: TGTGCCAGCAGTAAACTACTGACAGGTCTTGGGGAGACCCAGTACTTC

J: TRBJ1-2
V: TRBV18
size: -
D: TRBD1
CDR3: CASSPDRGDLNYGYTF
DNA: TGTGCCAGCTCACCAGACAGGGGCGACCTAAACTATGGCTACACCTTC

J: TRBJ2-3
V: TRBV9
size: -
D: TRBD1
CDR3: CASSVRTGGADTQYF
DNA: TGTGCCAGCAGCGTTAGGACAGGGGGCGCAGATACGCAGTATTTT